This T cell receptor beta chain originates from a study of T-cell reconstitution after alpha-beta-depleted transplantation in children. The library targeted TCRbeta and was prepared with unique molecular identifiers. MiXCR was run by TCRdb on the PCR reads, yielding one entry per CDR3 protein. The repertoire includes under 300,000 distinct CDR3 sequences, 9.7% of them detected once, and approximately 4.7% sits in the top ten. This CDR3 has 17 amino acids. Trimming cost V 0 bases and J 4 bases, with 18 bases left between them. Germline lookup yields CDR1 LNHNV and CDR2 YYDKDF (reference sequence). This clonotype has ten or more counts.

This material consisted of PBMCs from the stem cell graft donor, taken from the stem cell graft. The chain carries TRBV15 and TRBJ2-5; a possible D gene is TRBD1 (6 bases). The TCR comes from a human donor who donated a stem cell graft to a child with SCID. CDR3 loop: CATSRETGSIGGETQYF. The CDR3 DNA sequence: TGTGCCACCAGCAGAGAAACAGGGAGTATCGGTGGAGAGACCCAGTACTTC.